The entry below describes one TCR beta chain. Original handling: Amplification from reference gene primers served as the basis for estimated nucleated cell counts. Sequencing was performed with immunoSEQ multiplex PCR; in TCRdb, only in-frame clones are kept and a portion is missing. V and J calls and clone size are those listed in that table; D and trimming were worked out from the DNA. The sample includes some 60,000 clones, about nine tenths of them seen just once. Looked up from germline, CDR1 is MGHRA and CDR2 is YSYEKL. Trimming took off 1 base at V and 12 bases at J, with 10 bases between the two ends. The CDR3 runs 12 residues. This sample is part of a study of blood T cell repertoires in COVID-19. Study at large: The United States, Italy and Spain supplied acute and convalescent COVID-19 samples. The analysed material was cDNA or gDNA that came from T cells, B-cell-depleted T cells, or PBMCs.

The rearrangement links TRBV4-1 to TRBJ2-1; the D gene is possibly TRBD2 (6 bases). Material for sequencing was peripheral blood. The TCR comes from a man aged 55 to 70 with acute or convalescent COVID-19. This CDR3 reads CASSQGLGRQFF. The CDR3 DNA sequence: TGCGCCAGCAGCCAAGGACTAGGGAGGCAGTTCTTC.